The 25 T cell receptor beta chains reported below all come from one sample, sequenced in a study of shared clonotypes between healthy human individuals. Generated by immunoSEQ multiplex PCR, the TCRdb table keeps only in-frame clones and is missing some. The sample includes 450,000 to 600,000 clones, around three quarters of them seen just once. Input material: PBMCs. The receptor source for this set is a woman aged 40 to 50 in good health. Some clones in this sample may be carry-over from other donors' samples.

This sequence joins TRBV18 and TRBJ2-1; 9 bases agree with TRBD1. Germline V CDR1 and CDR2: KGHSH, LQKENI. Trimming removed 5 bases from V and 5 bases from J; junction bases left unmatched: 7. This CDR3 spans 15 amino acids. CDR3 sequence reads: CASSTYRDRDNEQFF. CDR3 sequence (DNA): TGTGCCAGCTCAACATACCGGGACAGGGACAATGAGCAGTTCTTC.

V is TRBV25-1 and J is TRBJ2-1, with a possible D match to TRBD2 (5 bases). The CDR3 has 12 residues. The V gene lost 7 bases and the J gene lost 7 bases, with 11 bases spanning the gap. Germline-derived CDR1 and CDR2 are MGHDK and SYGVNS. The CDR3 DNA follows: TGTGCCAGCATCCCCCGGAGGAATGAGCAGTTCTTC. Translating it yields CASIPRRNEQFF.

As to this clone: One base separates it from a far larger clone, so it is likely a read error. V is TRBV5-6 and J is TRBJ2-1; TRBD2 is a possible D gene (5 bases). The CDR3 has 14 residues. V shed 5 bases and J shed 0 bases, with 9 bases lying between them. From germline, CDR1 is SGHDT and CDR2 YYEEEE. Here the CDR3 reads CASRSGSSYNEQFF. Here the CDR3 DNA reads TGTGCCAGCAGGTCGGGGAGCTCCTACAATGAGCAGTTCTTC.

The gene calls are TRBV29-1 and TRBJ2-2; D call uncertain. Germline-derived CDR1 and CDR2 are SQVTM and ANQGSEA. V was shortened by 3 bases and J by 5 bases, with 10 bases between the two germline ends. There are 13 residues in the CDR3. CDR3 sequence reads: CSVEFGRTGELFF. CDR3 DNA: TGCAGCGTTGAGTTTGGCAGAACCGGGGAGCTGTTTTTT.

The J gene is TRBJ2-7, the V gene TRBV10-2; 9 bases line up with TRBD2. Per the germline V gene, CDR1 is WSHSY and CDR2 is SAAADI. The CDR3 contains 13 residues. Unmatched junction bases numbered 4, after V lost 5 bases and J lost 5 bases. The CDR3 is CASSLAGRNEQYF. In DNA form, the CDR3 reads TGCGCCAGCAGTCTAGCGGGAAGGAACGAGCAGTACTTC.

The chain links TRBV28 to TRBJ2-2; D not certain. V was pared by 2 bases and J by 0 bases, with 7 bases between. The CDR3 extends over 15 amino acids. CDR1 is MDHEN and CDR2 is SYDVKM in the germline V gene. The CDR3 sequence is CASSLDIANTGELFF. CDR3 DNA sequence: TGTGCCAGCAGTTTAGACATCGCGAACACCGGGGAGCTGTTTTTT.

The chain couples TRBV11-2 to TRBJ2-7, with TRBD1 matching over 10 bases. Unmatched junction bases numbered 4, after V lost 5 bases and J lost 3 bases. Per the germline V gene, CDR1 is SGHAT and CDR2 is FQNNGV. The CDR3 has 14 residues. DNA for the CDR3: TGTGCCAGCAGCCCCCGGACAGGGGGCTACGAGCAGTACTTC. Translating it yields CASSPRTGGYEQYF.

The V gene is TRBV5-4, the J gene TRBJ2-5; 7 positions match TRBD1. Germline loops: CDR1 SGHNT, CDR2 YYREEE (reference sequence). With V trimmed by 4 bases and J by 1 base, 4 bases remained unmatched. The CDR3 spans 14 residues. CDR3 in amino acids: CASSTGQTQETQYF. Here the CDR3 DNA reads TGTGCCAGCAGCACGGGACAGACCCAAGAGACCCAGTACTTC.

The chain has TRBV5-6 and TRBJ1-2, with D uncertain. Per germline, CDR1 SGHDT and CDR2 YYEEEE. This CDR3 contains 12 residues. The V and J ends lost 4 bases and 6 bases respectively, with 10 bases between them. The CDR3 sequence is CASSRSGDGYTF. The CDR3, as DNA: TGTGCCAGCAGCAGATCCGGGGATGGCTACACCTTC. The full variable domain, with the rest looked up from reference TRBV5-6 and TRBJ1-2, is DAGVTQSPTHLIKTRGQQVTLRCSPKSGHDTVSWYQQALGQGPQFIFQYYEEEERQRGNFPDRFSGHQFPNYSSELNVNALLLGDSALYLCASSRSGDGYTFGSGTRLTVV.

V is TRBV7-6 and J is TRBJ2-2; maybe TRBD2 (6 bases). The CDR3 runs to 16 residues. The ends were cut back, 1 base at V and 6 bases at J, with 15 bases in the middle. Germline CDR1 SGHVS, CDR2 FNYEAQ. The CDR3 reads CASSLEGLQLAGELFF. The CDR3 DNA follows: TGTGCCAGCAGCTTAGAGGGACTGCAGTTGGCCGGGGAGCTGTTTTTT.

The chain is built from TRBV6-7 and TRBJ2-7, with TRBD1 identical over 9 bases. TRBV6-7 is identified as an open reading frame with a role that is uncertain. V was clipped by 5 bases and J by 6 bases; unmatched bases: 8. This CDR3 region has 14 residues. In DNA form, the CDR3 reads TGTGCCAGCAGTCGTCCTCCGGGACAGGGCGAGCAGTACTTC. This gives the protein CASSRPPGQGEQYF.

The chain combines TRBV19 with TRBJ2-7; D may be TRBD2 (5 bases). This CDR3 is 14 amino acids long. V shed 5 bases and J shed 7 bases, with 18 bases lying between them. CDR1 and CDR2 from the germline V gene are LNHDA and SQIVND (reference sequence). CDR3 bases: TGTGCCAGTAGTGTAGGCCGGAGCGGTGGGGAGCAGTACTTC. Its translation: CASSVGRSGGEQYF. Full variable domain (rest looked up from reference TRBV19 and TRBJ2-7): DGGITQSPKYLFRKEGQNVTLSCEQNLNHDAMYWYRQDPGQGLRLIYYSQIVNDFQKGDIAEGYSVSREKKESFPLTVTSAQKNPTAFYLCASSVGRSGGEQYFGPGTRLTVT.

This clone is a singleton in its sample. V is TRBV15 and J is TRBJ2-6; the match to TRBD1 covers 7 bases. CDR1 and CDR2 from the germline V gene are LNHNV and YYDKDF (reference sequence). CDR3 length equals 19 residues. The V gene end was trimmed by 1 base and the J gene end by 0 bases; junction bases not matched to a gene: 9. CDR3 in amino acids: CATSRGRQGWNSGANVLTF. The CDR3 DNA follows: TGTGCCACCAGCAGAGGCCGACAGGGCTGGAACTCTGGGGCCAACGTCCTGACTTTC.

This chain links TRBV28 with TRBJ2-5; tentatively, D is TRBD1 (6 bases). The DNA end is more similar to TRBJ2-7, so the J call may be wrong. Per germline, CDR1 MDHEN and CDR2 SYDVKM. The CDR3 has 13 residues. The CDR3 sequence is CASRRTAQYEQYF. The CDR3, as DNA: TGTGCCAGCAGGCGGACAGCCCAATACGAGCAGTACTTC.

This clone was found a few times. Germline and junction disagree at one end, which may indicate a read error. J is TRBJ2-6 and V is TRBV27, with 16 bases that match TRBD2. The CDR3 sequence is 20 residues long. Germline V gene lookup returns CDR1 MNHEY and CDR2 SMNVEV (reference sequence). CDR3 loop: CASSLWGTSGRASGANVLTF. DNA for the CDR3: TGTGCCAGCAGCTTATGGGGGACTAGCGGGAGGGCCTCTGGGGCCAACGTCCTGACTTTC.

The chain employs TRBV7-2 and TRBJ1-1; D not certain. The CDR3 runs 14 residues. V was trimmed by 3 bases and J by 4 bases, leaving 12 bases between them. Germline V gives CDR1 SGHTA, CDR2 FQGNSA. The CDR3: CASSFSSAGTEAFF. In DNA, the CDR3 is TGTGCCAGCAGCTTCTCCAGCGCCGGCACTGAAGCTTTCTTT. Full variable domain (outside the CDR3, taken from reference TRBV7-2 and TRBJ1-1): GAGVSQSPSNKVTEKGKDVELRCDPISGHTALYWYRQSLGQGLEFLIYFQGNSAPDKSGLPSDRFSAERTGGSVSTLTIQRTQQEDSAVYLCASSFSSAGTEAFFGQGTRLTVV.

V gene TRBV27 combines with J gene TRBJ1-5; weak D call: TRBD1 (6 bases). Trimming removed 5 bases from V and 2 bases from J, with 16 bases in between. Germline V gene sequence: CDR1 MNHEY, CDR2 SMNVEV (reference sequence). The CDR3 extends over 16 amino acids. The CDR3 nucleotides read TGTGCCAGCAGTCCGTGGGCAGGGGTTGGCAATCAGCCCCAGCATTTT. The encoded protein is CASSPWAGVGNQPQHF.

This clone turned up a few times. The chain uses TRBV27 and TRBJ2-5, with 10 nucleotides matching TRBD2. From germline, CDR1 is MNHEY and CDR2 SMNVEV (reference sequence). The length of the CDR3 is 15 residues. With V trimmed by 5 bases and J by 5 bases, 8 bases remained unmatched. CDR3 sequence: CASSMTSGWEETQYF. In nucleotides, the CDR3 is TGTGCCAGCAGTATGACTAGCGGGTGGGAGGAGACCCAGTACTTC.

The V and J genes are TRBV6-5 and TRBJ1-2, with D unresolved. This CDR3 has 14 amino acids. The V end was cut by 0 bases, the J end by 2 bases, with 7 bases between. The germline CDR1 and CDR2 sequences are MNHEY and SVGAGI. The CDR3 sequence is CASSYSDTNYGYTF. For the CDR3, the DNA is TGTGCCAGCAGTTACTCTGACACGAACTATGGCTACACCTTC.

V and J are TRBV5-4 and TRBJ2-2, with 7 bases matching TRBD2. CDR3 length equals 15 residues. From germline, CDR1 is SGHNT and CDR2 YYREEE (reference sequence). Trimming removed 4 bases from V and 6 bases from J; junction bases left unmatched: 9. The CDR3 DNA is TGTGCCAGCAGCCCCGCGGGAGAAACAGCCGGGGAGCTGTTTTTT. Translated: CASSPAGETAGELFF.

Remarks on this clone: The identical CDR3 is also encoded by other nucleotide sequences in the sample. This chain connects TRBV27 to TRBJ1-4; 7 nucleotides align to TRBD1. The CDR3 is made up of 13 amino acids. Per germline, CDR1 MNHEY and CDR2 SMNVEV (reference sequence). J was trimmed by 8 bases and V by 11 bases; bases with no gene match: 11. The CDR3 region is CASRGGGSEKLFF. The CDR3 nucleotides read TGTGCCTCCAGAGGAGGGGGCTCCGAAAAACTGTTTTTT.

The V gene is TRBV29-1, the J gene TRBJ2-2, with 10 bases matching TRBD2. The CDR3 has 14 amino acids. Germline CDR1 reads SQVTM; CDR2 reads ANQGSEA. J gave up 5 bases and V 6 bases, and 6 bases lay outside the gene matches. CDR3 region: CSVASGSGTGELFF. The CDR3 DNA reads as TGCAGCGTCGCTAGCGGGAGCGGGACCGGGGAGCTGTTTTTT.

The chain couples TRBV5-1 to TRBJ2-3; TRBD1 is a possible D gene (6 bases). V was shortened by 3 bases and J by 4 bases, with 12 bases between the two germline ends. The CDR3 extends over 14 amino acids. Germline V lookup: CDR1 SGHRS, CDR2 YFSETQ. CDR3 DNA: TGCGCCAGCAGCTCGCTACAGGGTGCAGATACGCAGTATTTT. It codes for CASSSLQGADTQYF. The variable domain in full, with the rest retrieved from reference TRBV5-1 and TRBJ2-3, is KAGVTQTPRYLIKTRGQQVTLSCSPISGHRSVSWYQQTPGQGLQFLFEYFSETQRNKGNFPGRFSGRQFSNSRSEMNVSTLELGDSALYLCASSSLQGADTQYFGPGTRLTVL.

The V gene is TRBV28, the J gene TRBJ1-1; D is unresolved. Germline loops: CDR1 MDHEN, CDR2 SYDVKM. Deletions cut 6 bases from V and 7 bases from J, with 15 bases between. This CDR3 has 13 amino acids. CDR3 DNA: TGTGCCAGCAGCCCCTCTTCCGGCCGTGAAGCTTTCTTT. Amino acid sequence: CASSPSSGREAFF.

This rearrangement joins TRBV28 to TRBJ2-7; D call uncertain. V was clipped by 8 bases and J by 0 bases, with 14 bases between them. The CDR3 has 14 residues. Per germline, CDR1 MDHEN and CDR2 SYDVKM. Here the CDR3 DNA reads TGTGCCAGCCCCGCTGAACCCCTCTCCTACGAGCAGTACTTC. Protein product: CASPAEPLSYEQYF.